This TCR beta chain was identified during a study of control samples from healthy donors and cancer patients. CDR1 is SGHRS and CDR2 is YFSETQ in the germline V gene. V was pared by 4 bases and J by 0 bases, with 24 bases between. The CDR3 spans 19 residues. TCRdb keeps only in-frame clones here, not all; method: immunoSEQ multiplex PCR. The table shows around 140,000 clones, with roughly 90% occurring only once. The TCR was taken from a woman aged 45-59 years in good health. The chain has TRBV5-1 and TRBJ2-3; tentative D call: TRBD2 (6 bases). Sequenced material: blood. CDR3 amino acids: CASSPQGGGGRVSTDTQYF. In DNA form, the CDR3 reads TGCGCCAGCAGCCCCCAGGGTGGTGGGGGGAGAGTAAGCACAGATACGCAGTATTTT.